The clone carrying this T cell receptor (beta chain) came up many times. Its matching antigen is unknown. The data were taken from a study of response to subunit inactivated influenza vaccine. The study's findings and limits: Each seasonal flu vaccination may recruit only limited new T cells, authors suggested.

Germline CDR1 and CDR2: SGHRS and YFSETQ. V was trimmed by 4 bases and J by 0 bases, leaving 13 bases between them. This CDR3 has 15 amino acids. One entry per CDR3 protein results from TCRdb running MiXCR on the RT-PCR reads. Of over 800,000 distinct CDR3 sequences in the sample, around 20% are singletons; the top ten hold roughly 10%. The receptor's source is a man aged 50-60 years who received an inactivated influenza vaccine. The rearrangement joins TRBV5-1 to TRBJ1-2; D not resolved. Sample: PBMCs from blood, taken around 5 days after vaccination. DNA of the CDR3: TGCGCCAGCAGCCAGGACGGAGCCGCTAACTATGGCTACACCTTC. It translates to CASSQDGAANYGYTF.